What follows describes a single T cell receptor (beta chain). It has no known antigen specificity. No per-base quality is available; no much larger clone lies one base away. This specimen belongs to a study of vaccination effects on CD4 cells after COVID-19 (dated by TCRdb to between 2021 and 2022). For the study in its entirety: Two doses of either the BNT162b2 or the mRNA-1273 mRNA SARS-CoV-2 vaccine were administered to participants. Pre-vaccine samples were collected from two convalescent patients 16 days and one week before the first dose, corresponding to 142 and 148 days after COVID-19 diagnosis. SARS-CoV-2 spike-specific CD4+ TCR repertoires were compared before and after mRNA vaccination in COVID-19 convalescent patients and in infection-naive vaccine recipients. Altogether, roughly 10 COVID-19 convalescent patients and a few SARS-CoV-2-naive healthy vaccine recipients made up the full study. Cultures from other donors in the study were sequenced using the Oncomine TCR Beta short-read assay on an Illumina iSeq 100.

The library relied on the immunoSEQ multiplex PCR assay. DNA from the cultured and isolated CD4+ T cells underwent TCR beta CDR3 sequencing. The paper's processing steps were these. Non-productive TCR sequences were removed, reads were trimmed to the CDR3 region, and CDR3s of at least 7 amino acids were retained. The MANAFEST web app was used to identify antigen-specific clonotypes by comparing expansion in peptide wells with expansion in reference cultures. To count as positive, a clone had to show expansion at FDR<0.05 compared with the reference and with all other wells, an odds ratio above 5, and a frequency above 0.1% in two replicate wells. A clonotype was defined as cross-reactive if the clonotype was significantly expanded both in SARS-CoV-2 spike wells and in at least one common cold coronavirus spike condition. Levenshtein distance calculated with the stringdist R package was used to assess CDR3 similarity, and unrooted trees were constructed with ape in R 3.6.1. Drawn from immuneACCESS, this table holds only the in-frame rearrangements with V and J called that TCRdb kept. Clones are partly lost; checked studies trace under half to an unresolved V gene and leave the rest unexplained. V, J and clone size are those of that table, while D and trimming were read from the DNA. The sample table lists approximately 26,000 clones, about three quarters of them with a count of one. The ten biggest clones cover 18% of the sample.

Broad study findings and their caveats: Limitations of the study were the small number of convalescent patients and the absence of early post-infection timepoints. At late post-vaccination timepoints, both infection-induced and vaccine-induced clones showed marked clonal contraction, consistent with waning T cell responses. In convalescent patients, the post-vaccine spike-reactive repertoire consisted mainly of new vaccine-induced clones, largely distinct from infection-induced clones.

In the ViraFEST assay, PBMC were stimulated with viral peptide pools, and TCR sequencing was then used to find antigen-specific CD4+ T cell clonotypes based on their expansion. After more than nine days of culture, CD4+ T cells were isolated with the EasySep CD4+ T cell isolation kit. PCR-confirmed SARS-CoV-2 infection had occurred in convalescent patients between March and December 2020, before the Alpha, Beta and Delta variants emerged in the United States. About 2 million PBMC per well were cultured in IMDM with around 5% human AB serum, roughly 10 IU/ml IL-2 and gentamicin, plus 10 ug/ml peptides. Half of the culture medium was replaced with fresh IL-2-containing medium on days 3 and 7. Each peptide stimulation condition was cultured in triplicate wells unless otherwise noted. PBMC were separated from whole blood using Ficoll-Paque Plus gradient centrifugation and were then either cryopreserved at -140C or used fresh. Overlapping peptide pools spanned the spike proteins of SARS-CoV-2 and the common cold coronaviruses HCoV-NL63, HCoV-OC43 and HCoV-229E. The QIAamp micro DNA kit was used to extract genomic DNA from the cultured CD4+ T cells.

Sequenced here: CD4+ T cells from PBMCs cultured with SARS-CoV-2 spike peptides, sampled before COVID-19 vaccination. The meaning of the sample's cell subset or site label: SARS-CoV-2 spike overlapping peptide pool stimulation. This sequence originates from a human donor who had a prior SARS-CoV-2 infection.

The CDR3 region has the sequence CASRTGLTRTEKLFF. The DNA reads as follows: TGTGCCAGCAGAACCGGGCTAACTAGGACTGAAAAACTGTTTTTT. Recombination joined TRBV6-5 with TRBJ1-4; the D gene cannot be resolved reliably. Trimming takes 6 bases from V and 7 bases from J, and the germline ends sit 18 bases apart. The CDR3 has 15 amino acids, counting the end cysteine and phenylalanine. The DNA shown is the 45-base CDR3, in frame from base 1. CDR1 is given as MNHEY and CDR2 as SVGAGI, both from the germline V gene.